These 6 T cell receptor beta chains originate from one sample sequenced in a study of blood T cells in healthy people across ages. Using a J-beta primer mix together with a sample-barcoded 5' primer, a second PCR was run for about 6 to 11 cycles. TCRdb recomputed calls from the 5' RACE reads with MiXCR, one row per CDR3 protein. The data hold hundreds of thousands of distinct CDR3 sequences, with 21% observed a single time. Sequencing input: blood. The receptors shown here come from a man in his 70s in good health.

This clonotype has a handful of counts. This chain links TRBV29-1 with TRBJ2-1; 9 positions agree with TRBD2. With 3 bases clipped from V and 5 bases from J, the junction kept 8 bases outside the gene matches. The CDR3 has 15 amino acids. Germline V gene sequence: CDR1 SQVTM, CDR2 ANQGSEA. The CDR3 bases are TGCAGCGTTGAGTCTAGCGGGAAAAGGAACAATGAGCAGTTCTTC. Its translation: CSVESSGKRNNEQFF.

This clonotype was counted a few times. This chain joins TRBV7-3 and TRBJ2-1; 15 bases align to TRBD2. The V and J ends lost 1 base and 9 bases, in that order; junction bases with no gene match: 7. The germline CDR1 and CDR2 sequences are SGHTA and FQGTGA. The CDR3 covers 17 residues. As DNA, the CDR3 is TGTGCCAGCAGCTTAATGCCGGGACTAGCGGGAGGAGGTGAGCAGTTCTTC. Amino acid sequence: CASSLMPGLAGGGEQFF.

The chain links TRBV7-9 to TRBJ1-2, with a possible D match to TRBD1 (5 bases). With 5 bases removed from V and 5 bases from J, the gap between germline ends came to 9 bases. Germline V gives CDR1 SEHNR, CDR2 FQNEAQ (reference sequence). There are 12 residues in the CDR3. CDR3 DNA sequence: TGTGCCAGCAGCCCCCGACAGTATGGCTACACCTTC. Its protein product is CASSPRQYGYTF.

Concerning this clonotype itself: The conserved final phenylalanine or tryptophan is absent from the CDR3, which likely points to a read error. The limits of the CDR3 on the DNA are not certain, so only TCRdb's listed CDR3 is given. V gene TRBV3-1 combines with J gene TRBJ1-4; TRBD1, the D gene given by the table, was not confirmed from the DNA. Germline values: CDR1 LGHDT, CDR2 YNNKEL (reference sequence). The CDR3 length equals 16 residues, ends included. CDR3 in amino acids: CASSQKTGLSNEKLVS.

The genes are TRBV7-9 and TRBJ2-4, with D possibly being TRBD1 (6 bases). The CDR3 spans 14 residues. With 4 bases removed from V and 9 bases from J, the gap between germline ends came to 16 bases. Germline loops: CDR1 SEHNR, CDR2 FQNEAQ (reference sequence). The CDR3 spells CASSSGQLRGIQYF. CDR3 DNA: TGTGCCAGCAGCTCTGGACAGCTCAGGGGCATTCAGTACTTC.

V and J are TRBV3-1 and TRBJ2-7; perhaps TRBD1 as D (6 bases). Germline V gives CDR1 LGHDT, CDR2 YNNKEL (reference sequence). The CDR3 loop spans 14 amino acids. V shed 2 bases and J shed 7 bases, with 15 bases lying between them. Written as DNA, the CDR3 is TGTGCCAGCAGCCAACAGGGGACCACGGGGGAGCAGTACTTC. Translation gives CASSQQGTTGEQYF.